This T cell receptor (beta chain) was sequenced for a study of blood T cell repertoires in COVID-19. Authors' data handling: Using reference gene primer amplification, nucleated cell counts were estimated. The repertoire was sequenced with immunoSEQ multiplex PCR; TCRdb's copy has only in-frame clones and lacks some. V, J and clone size derive from that table, while D and trimming were established from the DNA sequence. The top ten hold about 20% of the sample, which has about 100,000 clones, 70% to 80% seen once. The junction had 3 bases not matched to a gene; V was cut back by 3 bases and J by 0 bases. The V gene's germline CDR1 is SGHAT and CDR2 FQDESV (reference sequence). The CDR3 sequence is 16 residues long.

This receptor was taken from a man between 65 and 85 years old with active or convalescent COVID-19. V usage is TRBV11-1 and J usage is TRBJ2-5; 11 nucleotides match TRBD2. Material for sequencing was peripheral blood. The CDR3 reads CASSFPGLADQETQYF. The CDR3 region has the DNA TGTGCCAGCAGCTTTCCGGGACTAGCGGACCAAGAGACCCAGTACTTC.